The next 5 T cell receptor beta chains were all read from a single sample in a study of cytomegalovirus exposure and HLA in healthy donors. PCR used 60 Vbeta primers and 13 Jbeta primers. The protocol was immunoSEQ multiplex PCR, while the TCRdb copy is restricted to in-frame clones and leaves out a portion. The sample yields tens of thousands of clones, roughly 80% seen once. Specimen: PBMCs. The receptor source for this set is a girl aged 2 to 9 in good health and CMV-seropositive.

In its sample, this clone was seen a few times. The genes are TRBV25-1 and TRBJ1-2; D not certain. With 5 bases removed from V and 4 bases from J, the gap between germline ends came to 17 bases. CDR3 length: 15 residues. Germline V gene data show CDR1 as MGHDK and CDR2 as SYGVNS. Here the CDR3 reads CASSPFRRAGYGYTF. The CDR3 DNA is TGTGCCAGCAGTCCTTTCAGGCGGGCAGGCTATGGCTACACCTTC.

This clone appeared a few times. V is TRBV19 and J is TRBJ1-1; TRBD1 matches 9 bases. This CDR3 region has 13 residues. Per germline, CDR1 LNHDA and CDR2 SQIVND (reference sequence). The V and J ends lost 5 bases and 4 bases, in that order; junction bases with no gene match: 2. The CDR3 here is CASSGTGFTEAFF. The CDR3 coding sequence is TGTGCCAGTAGTGGGACAGGGTTCACTGAAGCTTTCTTT.

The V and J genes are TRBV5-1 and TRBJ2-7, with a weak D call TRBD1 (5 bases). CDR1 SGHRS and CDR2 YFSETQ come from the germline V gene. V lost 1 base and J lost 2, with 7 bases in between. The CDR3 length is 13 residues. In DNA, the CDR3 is TGCGCCAGCAGCTTGAGACAGACCTACGAGCAGTACTTC. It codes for CASSLRQTYEQYF.

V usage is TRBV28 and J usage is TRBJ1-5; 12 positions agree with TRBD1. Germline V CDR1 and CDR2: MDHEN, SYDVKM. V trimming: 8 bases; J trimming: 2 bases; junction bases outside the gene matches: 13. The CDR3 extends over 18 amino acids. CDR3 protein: CASLLLSGTGGGNQPQHF. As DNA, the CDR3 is TGTGCCAGCCTACTACTTTCCGGGACAGGGGGCGGCAATCAGCCCCAGCATTTT.

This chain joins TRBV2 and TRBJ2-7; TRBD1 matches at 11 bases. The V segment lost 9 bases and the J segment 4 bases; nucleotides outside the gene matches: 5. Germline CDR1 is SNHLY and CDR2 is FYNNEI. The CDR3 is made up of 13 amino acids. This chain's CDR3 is CASEGQGVYEQYF. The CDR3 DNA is TGTGCCAGTGAGGGACAGGGGGTTTACGAGCAGTACTTC.